This T cell receptor (beta chain) was sequenced during a study of radiation and T cells in renal cell carcinoma. The study, taken as a whole, reports: From baseline, blood top tumor clonotypes peaked at 2 weeks post-radiation.

In germline, CDR1 is SQVTM, CDR2 ANQGSEA. J was trimmed by 7 bases and V by 7 bases; bases with no gene match: 22. This CDR3 is built from 17 residues. With regard to this clone: Its antigen is as yet unknown.

Time point given: blood 2 weeks post-SBRT. Treatment in this sample: 15 Gy SBRT to primary tumor, nephrectomy 4 weeks later. Profiling relied on immunoSEQ multiplex PCR, and the TCRdb table lists in-frame clones only, not all of them. Of over 60,000 clones in the sample, roughly four fifths were seen once. This TCR derives from a man in his fifties or sixties with renal cell carcinoma. The rearrangement joins TRBV29-1 to TRBJ2-5; TRBD2 matches 9 bases. The input for sequencing was blood, taken from a patient whose treatment included radiotherapy and nephrectomy. In nucleotides, the CDR3 is TGCAGCGCCCCGTTGGGTGATAGCGGGGGACCAGGGGGGACCCAGTACTTC. This codes for CSAPLGDSGGPGGTQYF.